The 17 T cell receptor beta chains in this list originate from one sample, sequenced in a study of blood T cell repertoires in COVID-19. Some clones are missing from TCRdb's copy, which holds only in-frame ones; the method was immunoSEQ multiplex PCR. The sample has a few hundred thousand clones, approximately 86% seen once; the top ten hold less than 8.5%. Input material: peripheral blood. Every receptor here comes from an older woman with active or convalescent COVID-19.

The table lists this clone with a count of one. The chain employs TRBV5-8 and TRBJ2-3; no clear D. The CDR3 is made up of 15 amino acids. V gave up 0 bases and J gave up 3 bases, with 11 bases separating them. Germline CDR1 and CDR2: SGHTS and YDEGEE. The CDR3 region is CASSLEVAVTDTQYF. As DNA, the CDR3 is TGTGCCAGCAGCTTGGAGGTTGCGGTTACAGATACGCAGTATTTT. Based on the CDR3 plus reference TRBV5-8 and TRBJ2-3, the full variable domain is EAGVTQSPTHLIKTRGQQATLRCSPISGHTSVYWYQQALGLGLQFLLWYDEGEERNRGNFPPRFSGRQFPNYSSELNVNALELEDSALYLCASSLEVAVTDTQYFGPGTRLTVL.

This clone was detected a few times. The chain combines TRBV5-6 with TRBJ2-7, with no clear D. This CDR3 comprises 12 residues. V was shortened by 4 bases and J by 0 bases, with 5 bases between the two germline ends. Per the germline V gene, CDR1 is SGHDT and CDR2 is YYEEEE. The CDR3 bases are TGTGCCAGCAGCGGCCACTCCTACGAGCAGTACTTC. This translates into CASSGHSYEQYF. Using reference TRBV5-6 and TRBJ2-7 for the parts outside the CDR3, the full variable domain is DAGVTQSPTHLIKTRGQQVTLRCSPKSGHDTVSWYQQALGQGPQFIFQYYEEEERQRGNFPDRFSGHQFPNYSSELNVNALLLGDSALYLCASSGHSYEQYFGPGTRLTVT.

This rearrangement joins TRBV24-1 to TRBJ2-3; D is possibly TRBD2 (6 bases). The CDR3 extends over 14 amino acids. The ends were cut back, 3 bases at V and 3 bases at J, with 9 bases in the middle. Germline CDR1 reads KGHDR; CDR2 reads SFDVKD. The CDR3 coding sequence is TGTGCCACCAGTGATGGACTACCGACAGATACGCAGTATTTT. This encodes CATSDGLPTDTQYF.

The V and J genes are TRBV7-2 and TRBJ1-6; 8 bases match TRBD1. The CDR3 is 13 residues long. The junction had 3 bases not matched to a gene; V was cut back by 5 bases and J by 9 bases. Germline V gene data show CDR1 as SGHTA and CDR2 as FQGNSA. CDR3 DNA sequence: TGTGCCAGCAGCCTTACAGGGGGTTCACCCCTCCACTTT. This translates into CASSLTGGSPLHF.

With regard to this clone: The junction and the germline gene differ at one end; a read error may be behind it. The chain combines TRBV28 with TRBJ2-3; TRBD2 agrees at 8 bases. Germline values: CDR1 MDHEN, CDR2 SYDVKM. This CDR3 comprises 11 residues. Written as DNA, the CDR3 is TGTGCCACCACACCGGGACTAGGATCAACGTGG. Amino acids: CATTPGLGSTW.

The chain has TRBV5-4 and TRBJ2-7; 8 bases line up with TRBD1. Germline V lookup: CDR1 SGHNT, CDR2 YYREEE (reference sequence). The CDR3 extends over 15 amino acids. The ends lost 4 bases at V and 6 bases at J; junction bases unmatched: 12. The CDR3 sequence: CASSQSPRTGFEQYF. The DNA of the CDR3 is TGTGCCAGCAGCCAATCACCGAGGACAGGGTTCGAGCAGTACTTC.

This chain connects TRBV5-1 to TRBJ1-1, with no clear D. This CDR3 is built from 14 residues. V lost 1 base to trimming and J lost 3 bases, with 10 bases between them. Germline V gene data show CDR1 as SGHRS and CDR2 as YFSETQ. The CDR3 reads CASSLRPGDTEAFF. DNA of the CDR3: TGCGCCAGCAGCTTGAGGCCCGGGGACACTGAAGCTTTCTTT.

The CDR3 region has the DNA TGTGCCAGCAGTCGCACGCCCGGGACAGGGGTCAATGAGCAGTTCTTC. This translates into CASSRTPGTGVNEQFF. The gene calls are TRBV6-4 and TRBJ2-1; 10 nucleotides line up with TRBD1. The V and J ends lost 5 bases and 6 bases, in that order; junction bases with no gene match: 10. Germline V gene lookup returns CDR1 MRHNA and CDR2 SNTAGT. The CDR3 is 16 amino acids.

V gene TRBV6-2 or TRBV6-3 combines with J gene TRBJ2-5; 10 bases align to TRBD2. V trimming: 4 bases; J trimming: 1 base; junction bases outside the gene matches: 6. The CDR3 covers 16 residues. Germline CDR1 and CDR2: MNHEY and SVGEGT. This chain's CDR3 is CASSLGVAGGQETQYF. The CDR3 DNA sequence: TGTGCCAGCAGTTTGGGGGTAGCGGGGGGCCAAGAGACCCAGTACTTC.

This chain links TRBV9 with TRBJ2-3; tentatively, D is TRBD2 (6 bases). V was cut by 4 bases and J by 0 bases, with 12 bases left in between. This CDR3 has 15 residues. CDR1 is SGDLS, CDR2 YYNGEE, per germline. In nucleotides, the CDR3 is TGTGCCAGCAGCCTTCGGACTACTAGCACAGATACGCAGTATTTT. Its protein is CASSLRTTSTDTQYF.

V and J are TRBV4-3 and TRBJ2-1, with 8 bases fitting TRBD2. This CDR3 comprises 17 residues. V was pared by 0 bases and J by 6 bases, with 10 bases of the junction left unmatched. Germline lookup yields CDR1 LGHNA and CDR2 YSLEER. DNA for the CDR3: TGCGCCAGCAGCCAAGACGGCGGGGGGACCCAATTCAATGAGCAGTTCTTC. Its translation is CASSQDGGGTQFNEQFF.

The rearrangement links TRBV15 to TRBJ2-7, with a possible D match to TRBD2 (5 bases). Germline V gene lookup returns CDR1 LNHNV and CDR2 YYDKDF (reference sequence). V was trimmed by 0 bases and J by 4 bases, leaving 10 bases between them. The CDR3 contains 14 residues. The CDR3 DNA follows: TGTGCCACCAGCAGAGATCCGGGATTATACGAGCAGTACTTC. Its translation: CATSRDPGLYEQYF.

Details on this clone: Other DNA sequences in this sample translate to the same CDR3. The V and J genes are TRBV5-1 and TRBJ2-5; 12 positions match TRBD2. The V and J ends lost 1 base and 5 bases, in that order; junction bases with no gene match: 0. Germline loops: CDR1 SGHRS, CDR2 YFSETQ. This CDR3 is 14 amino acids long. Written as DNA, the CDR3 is TGCGCCAGCAGCTTGACTAGCGGGGGGGAGACCCAGTACTTC. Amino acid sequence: CASSLTSGGETQYF.

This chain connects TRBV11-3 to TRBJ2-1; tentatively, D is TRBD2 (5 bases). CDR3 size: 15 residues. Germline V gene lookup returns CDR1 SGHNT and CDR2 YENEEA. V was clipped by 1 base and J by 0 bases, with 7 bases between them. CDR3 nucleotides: TGTGCCAGCAGCTTAGGAGGGAGCTCCTACAATGAGCAGTTCTTC. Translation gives CASSLGGSSYNEQFF.

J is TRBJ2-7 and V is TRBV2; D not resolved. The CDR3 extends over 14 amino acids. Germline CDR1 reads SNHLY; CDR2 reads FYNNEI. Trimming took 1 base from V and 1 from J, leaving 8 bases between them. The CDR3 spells CASSEGGQSYEQYF. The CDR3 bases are TGTGCCAGCAGTGAAGGTGGGCAGTCCTACGAGCAGTACTTC.

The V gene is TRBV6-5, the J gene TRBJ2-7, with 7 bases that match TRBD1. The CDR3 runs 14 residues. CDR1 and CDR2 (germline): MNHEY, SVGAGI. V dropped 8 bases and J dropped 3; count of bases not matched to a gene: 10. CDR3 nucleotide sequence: TGTGCCAGCGACGAACAGGGGTCTTACTACGAGCAGTACTTC. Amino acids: CASDEQGSYYEQYF.

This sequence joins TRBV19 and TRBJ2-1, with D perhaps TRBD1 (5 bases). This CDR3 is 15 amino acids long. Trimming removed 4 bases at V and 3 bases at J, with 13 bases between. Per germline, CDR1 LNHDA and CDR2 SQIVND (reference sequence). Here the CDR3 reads CASSTQGGIYNEQFF. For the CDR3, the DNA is TGTGCCAGTAGTACCCAGGGTGGGATCTACAATGAGCAGTTCTTC. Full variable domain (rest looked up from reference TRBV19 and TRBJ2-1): DGGITQSPKYLFRKEGQNVTLSCEQNLNHDAMYWYRQDPGQGLRLIYYSQIVNDFQKGDIAEGYSVSREKKESFPLTVTSAQKNPTAFYLCASSTQGGIYNEQFFGPGTRLTVL.